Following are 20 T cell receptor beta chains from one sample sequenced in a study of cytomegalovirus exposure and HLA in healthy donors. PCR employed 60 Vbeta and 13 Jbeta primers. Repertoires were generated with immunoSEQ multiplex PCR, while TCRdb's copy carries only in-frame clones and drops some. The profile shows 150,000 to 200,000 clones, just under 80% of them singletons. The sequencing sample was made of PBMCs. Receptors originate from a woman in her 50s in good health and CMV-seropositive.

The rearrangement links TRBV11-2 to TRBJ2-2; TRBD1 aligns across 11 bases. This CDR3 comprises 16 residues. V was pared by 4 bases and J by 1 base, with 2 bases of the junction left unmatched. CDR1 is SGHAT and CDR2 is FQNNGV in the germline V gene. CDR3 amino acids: CASSWGTGGNTGELFF. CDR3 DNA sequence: TGTGCCAGCAGCTGGGGGACAGGGGGGAACACCGGGGAGCTGTTTTTT.

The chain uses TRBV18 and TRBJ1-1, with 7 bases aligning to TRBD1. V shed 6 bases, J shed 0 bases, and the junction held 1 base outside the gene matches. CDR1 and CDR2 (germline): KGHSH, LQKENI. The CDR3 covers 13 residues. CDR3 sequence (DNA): TGTGCCAGCTCCGGACAGGTGAACACTGAAGCTTTCTTT. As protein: CASSGQVNTEAFF. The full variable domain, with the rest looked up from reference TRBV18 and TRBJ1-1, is NAGVMQNPRHLVRRRGQEARLRCSPMKGHSHVYWYRQLPEEGLKFMVYLQKENIIDESGMPKERFSAEFPKEGPSILRIQQVVRGDSAAYFCASSGQVNTEAFFGQGTRLTVV.

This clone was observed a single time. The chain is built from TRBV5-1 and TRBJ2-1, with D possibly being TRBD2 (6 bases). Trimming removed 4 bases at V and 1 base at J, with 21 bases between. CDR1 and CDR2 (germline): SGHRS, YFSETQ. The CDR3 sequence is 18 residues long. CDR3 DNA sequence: TGCGCCAGCAGCATGGAGGAGGGTTCGGGAGCGTCCTACAATGAGCAGTTCTTC. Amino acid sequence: CASSMEEGSGASYNEQFF.

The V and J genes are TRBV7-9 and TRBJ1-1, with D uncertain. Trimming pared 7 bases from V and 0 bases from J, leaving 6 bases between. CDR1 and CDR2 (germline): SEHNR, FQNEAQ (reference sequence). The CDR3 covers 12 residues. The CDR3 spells CASTQMNTEAFF. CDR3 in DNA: TGTGCCAGCACCCAGATGAACACTGAAGCTTTCTTT.

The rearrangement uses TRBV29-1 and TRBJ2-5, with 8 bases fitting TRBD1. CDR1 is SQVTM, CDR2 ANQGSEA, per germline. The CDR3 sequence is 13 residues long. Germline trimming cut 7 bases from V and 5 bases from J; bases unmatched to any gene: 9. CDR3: CSATGGGGETQYF. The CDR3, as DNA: TGCAGCGCCACAGGGGGAGGTGGGGAGACCCAGTACTTC.

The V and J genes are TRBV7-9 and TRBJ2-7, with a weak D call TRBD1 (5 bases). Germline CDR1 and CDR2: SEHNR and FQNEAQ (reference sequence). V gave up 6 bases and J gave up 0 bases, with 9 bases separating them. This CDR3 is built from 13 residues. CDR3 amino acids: CASSEDNSYEQYF. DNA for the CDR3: TGTGCCAGCAGTGAGGACAACTCCTACGAGCAGTACTTC. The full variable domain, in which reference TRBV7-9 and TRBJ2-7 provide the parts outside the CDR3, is DTGVSQNPRHKITKRGQNVTFRCDPISEHNRLYWYRQTLGQGPEFLTYFQNEAQLEKSRLLSDRFSAERPKGSFSTLEIQRTEQGDSAMYLCASSEDNSYEQYFGPGTRLTVT.

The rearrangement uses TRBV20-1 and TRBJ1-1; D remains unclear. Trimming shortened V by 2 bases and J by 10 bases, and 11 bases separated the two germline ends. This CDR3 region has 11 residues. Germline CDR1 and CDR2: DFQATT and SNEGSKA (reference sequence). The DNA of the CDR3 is TGCAGTGCTAGATTTGTCTCCGTAGCTTTCTTT. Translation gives CSARFVSVAFF.

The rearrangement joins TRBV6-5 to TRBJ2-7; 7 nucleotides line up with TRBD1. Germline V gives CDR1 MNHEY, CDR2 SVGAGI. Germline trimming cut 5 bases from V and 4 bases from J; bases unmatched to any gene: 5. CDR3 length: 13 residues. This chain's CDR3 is CASSETGSYEQYF. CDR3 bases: TGTGCCAGCAGTGAGACAGGGAGTTACGAGCAGTACTTC.

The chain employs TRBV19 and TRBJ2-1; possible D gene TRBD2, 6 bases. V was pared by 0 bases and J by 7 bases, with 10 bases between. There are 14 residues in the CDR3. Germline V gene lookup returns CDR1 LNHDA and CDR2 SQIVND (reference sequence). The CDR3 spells CASSIDLGGNEQFF. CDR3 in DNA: TGTGCCAGTAGTATAGATCTTGGGGGGAATGAGCAGTTCTTC.

The CDR3 sequence: CASSLEGTGLGSPLHF. CDR3 in DNA: TGTGCCAGCAGCTTGGAGGGGACAGGATTGGGTTCACCCCTCCACTTT. V is TRBV5-4 and J is TRBJ1-6, with 8 bases that match TRBD1. Per the germline V gene, CDR1 is SGHNT and CDR2 is YYREEE (reference sequence). J gave up 9 bases and V 0 bases, and 8 bases lay outside the gene matches. The CDR3 spans 16 residues.

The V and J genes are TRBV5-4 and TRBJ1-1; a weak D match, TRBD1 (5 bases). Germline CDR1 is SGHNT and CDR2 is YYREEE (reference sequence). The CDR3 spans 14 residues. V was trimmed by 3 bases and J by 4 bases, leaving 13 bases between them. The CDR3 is CASSSGGLGTEAFF. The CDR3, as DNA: TGTGCCAGCAGCTCCGGGGGATTGGGCACTGAAGCTTTCTTT.

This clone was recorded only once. The CDR3 nucleotides read TGTGCCATCACCCAGAGGGCGGACACCGGGGAGCTGTTTTTT. Translated: CAITQRADTGELFF. The genes are TRBV10-3 and TRBJ2-2; possible D gene TRBD2, 5 bases. Trimming took 7 bases from V and 3 from J, leaving 12 bases between them. CDR3 length: 14 amino acids. Germline CDR1 ENHRY, CDR2 SYGVKD.

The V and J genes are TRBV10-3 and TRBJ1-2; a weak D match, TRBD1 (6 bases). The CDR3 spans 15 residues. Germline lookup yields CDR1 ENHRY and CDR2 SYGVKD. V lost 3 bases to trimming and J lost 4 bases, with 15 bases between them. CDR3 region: CAISDTGNYLYGYTF. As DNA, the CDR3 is TGTGCCATCAGTGATACAGGGAACTACCTCTATGGCTACACCTTC.

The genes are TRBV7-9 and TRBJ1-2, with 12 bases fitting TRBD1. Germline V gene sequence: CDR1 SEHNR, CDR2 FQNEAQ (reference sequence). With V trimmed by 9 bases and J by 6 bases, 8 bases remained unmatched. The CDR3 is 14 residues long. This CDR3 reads CASTTGTGGNGYTF. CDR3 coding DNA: TGTGCCAGTACTACAGGGACAGGGGGCAATGGCTACACCTTC. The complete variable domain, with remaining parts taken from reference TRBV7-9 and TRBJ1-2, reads DTGVSQNPRHKITKRGQNVTFRCDPISEHNRLYWYRQTLGQGPEFLTYFQNEAQLEKSRLLSDRFSAERPKGSFSTLEIQRTEQGDSAMYLCASTTGTGGNGYTFGSGTRLTVV.

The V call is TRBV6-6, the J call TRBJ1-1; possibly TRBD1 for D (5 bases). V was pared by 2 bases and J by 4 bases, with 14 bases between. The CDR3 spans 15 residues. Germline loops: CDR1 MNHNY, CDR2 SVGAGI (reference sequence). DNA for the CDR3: TGTGCCAGCAGTTACGCTCAGGGATCGGGCACTGAAGCTTTCTTT. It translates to CASSYAQGSGTEAFF.

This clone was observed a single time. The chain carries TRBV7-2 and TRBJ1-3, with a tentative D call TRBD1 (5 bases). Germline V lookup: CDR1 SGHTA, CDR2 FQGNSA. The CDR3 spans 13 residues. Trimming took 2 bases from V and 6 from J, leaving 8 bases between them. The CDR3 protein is CASSLTGENTIYF. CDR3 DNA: TGTGCCAGCAGCTTAACGGGGGAAAACACCATATATTTT.

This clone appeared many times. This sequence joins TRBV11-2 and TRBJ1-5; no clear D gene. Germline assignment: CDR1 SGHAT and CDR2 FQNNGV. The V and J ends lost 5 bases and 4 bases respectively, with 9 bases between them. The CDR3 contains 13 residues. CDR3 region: CASSRGSNQPQHF. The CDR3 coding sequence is TGTGCCAGCAGCCGCGGGTCAAATCAGCCCCAGCATTTT. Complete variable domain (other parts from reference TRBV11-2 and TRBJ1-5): EAGVAQSPRYKIIEKRQSVAFWCNPISGHATLYWYQQILGQGPKLLIQFQNNGVVDDSQLPKDRFSAERLKGVDSTLKIQPAKLEDSAVYLCASSRGSNQPQHFGDGTRLSIL.

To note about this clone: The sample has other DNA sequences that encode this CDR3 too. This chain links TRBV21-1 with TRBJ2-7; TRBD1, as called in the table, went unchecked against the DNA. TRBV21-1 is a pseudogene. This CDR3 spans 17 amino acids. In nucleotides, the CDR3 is TGTGCCAGCAGCATTTTACAGGGGACCCGCCCACGATACGAGCAGTACTTC. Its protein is CASSILQGTRPRYEQYF.

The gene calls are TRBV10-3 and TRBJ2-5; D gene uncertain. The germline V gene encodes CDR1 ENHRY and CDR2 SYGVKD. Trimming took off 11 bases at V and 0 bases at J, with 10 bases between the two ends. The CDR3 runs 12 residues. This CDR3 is CASSGYQETQYF. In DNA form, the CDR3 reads TGTGCCTCCTCAGGTTACCAAGAGACCCAGTACTTC.

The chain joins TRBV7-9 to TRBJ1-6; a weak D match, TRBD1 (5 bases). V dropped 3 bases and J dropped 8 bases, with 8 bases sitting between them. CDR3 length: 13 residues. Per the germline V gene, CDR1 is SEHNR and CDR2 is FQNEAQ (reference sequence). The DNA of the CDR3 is TGTGCCAGCAGCTTCAAGACAGATTCACCCCTCCACTTT. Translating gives CASSFKTDSPLHF. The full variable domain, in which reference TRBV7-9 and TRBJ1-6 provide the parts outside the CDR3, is DTGVSQNPRHKITKRGQNVTFRCDPISEHNRLYWYRQTLGQGPEFLTYFQNEAQLEKSRLLSDRFSAERPKGSFSTLEIQRTEQGDSAMYLCASSFKTDSPLHFGNGTRLTVT.